A selection of T cell receptor beta chains follows, all from one sample in a study of read filtering for tumor transcriptome and immune sequencing. Via MiXCR, TCRdb re-called the reads, giving one row per CDR3 protein. The sample shows about 38,000 distinct CDR3 sequences, roughly an eighth of them seen only once. The sequenced material came from a population of CD138-negative cells sorted from bone marrow. The receptors here all came from a donor aged 40 or older with multiple myeloma. CDR3s include the opening cysteine and the closing phenylalanine or tryptophan. The order of the fields is V gene, J gene, D gene, clone size, CDR3 DNA, CDR3 protein. D genes are given only for firm matches. Clone size appears in some rows only: once, few, many, or a class for an expanded clone.

V gene: TRBV27
J gene: TRBJ2-1
D gene: TRBD2
clone size: many
CDR3 DNA: TGTGCCAGCAGTTTGGGCGGGAGGTACTCCTACAATGAGCAGTTCTTC
CDR3 protein: CASSLGGRYSYNEQFF

V gene: TRBV29-1
J gene: TRBJ1-1
D gene: .
clone size: many
CDR3 DNA: TGCAGCGTTGGAAGGACAGCGAACACTGAAGCTTTCTTT
CDR3 protein: CSVGRTANTEAFF

V gene: TRBV5-1
J gene: TRBJ2-7
D gene: .
clone size: many
CDR3 DNA: TGCGCCAGCAGTTTTCTCGGAGAGCAGTACTTC
CDR3 protein: CASSFLGEQYF

V gene: TRBV11-1
J gene: TRBJ2-1
D gene: .
clone size: many
CDR3 DNA: TGTGCCAGCAGCCCGGGACTTCGCTCCTACAATGAGCAGTTCTTC
CDR3 protein: CASSPGLRSYNEQFF

V gene: TRBV7-2
J gene: TRBJ2-5
D gene: .
clone size: many
CDR3 DNA: TGTGCCAGCAGCCTGTTATGGGGTCAGCAAGAGACCCAGTACTTC
CDR3 protein: CASSLLWGQQETQYF

V gene: TRBV28
J gene: TRBJ2-5
D gene: TRBD2
clone size: many
CDR3 DNA: TGTGCCAGCAGTTTTCTTAGCGGGAGCCTCCAAGAGACCCAGTACTTC
CDR3 protein: CASSFLSGSLQETQYF

V gene: TRBV28
J gene: TRBJ2-2
D gene: .
clone size: many
CDR3 DNA: TGTGCCAGCAGTTTTCAGAACACCGGGGAGCTGTTTTTT
CDR3 protein: CASSFQNTGELFF

V gene: TRBV25-1
J gene: TRBJ2-3
D gene: TRBD2
clone size: many
CDR3 DNA: TGTGCCAGCAGCCTCACTAGCGGGAGTGGAGCAGATACGCAGTATTTT
CDR3 protein: CASSLTSGSGADTQYF

V gene: TRBV6-4
J gene: TRBJ1-1
D gene: .
clone size: many
CDR3 DNA: TGTGCCGACCAGGGACTAGCTTTCTTT
CDR3 protein: CADQGLAFF

V gene: TRBV29-1
J gene: TRBJ2-7
D gene: .
clone size: many
CDR3 DNA: TGCAGCGTTGTGGAGAGCGTAGAGCAGTACTTT
CDR3 protein: CSVVESVEQYF

V gene: TRBV20-1
J gene: TRBJ2-7
D gene: .
clone size: many
CDR3 DNA: TGCAGTGCTAGAGTAGGAGGGACCTACGAGCAGTACTTC
CDR3 protein: CSARVGGTYEQYF

V gene: TRBV6-2/TRBV6-3
J gene: TRBJ1-5
D gene: .
clone size: many
CDR3 DNA: TGTGCCAGCAGTTACTCCTTGAGGGCCCAGCATTTT
CDR3 protein: CASSYSLRAQHF

V gene: TRBV2
J gene: TRBJ1-5
D gene: TRBD1
clone size: many
CDR3 DNA: TGTGCCAGCAGATCACAGGGGGCGGCGATTCAGCCCCAGCATTTT
CDR3 protein: CASRSQGAAIQPQHF

V gene: TRBV5-1
J gene: TRBJ1-1
D gene: .
clone size: many
CDR3 DNA: TGCGCCAGCAGCCCCCAGGCGGGATTGAACACTGAAGCTTTCTTT
CDR3 protein: CASSPQAGLNTEAFF

V gene: TRBV28
J gene: TRBJ2-1
D gene: .
clone size: many
CDR3 DNA: TGTGCCAGCAGCCTGTTATACAATGAGCAGTTCTTC
CDR3 protein: CASSLLYNEQFF

V gene: TRBV28
J gene: TRBJ2-3
D gene: TRBD2
clone size: many
CDR3 DNA: TGTGCCAGCAGCTCCCCTCCGGGACTAGCGGGAATCAGAGGTGATACGCAGTATTTT
CDR3 protein: CASSSPPGLAGIRGDTQYF

V gene: TRBV12-3/TRBV12-4
J gene: TRBJ1-1
D gene: .
clone size: many
CDR3 DNA: TGTGCCAGCACACTCCGGGGGAACACTGAAGCTTTCTTT
CDR3 protein: CASTLRGNTEAFF

V gene: TRBV20-1
J gene: TRBJ1-4
D gene: .
clone size: many
CDR3 DNA: TGCAGTGCTAAGGGGGGGATTAATGAAAAACTGTTTTTT
CDR3 protein: CSAKGGINEKLFF

V gene: TRBV5-1
J gene: TRBJ1-1
D gene: .
clone size: many
CDR3 DNA: TGCGCCAGCAGCTTGGGTGCGACAGTGAACACTGAAGCTTTCTTT
CDR3 protein: CASSLGATVNTEAFF

V gene: TRBV6-5
J gene: TRBJ1-1
D gene: .
clone size: .
CDR3 DNA: TGTGCCAGCAGTACTCCGGGGGGGGCAAGTGAAGCTTTCTTT
CDR3 protein: CASSTPGGASEAFF

V gene: TRBV7-9
J gene: TRBJ2-2
D gene: TRBD2
clone size: many
CDR3 DNA: TGTGCCAGCAGCTTAAGCCGGGAGGCCGCCGGGGAGCTGTTTTTT
CDR3 protein: CASSLSREAAGELFF

V gene: TRBV6-6
J gene: TRBJ2-6
D gene: .
clone size: .
CDR3 DNA: TGTGCCAGCAGTTACAGTGTTGGGGCTCCCGGGGCCAACGTCCTGACTTTC
CDR3 protein: CASSYSVGAPGANVLTF

V gene: TRBV29-1
J gene: TRBJ1-1
D gene: .
clone size: .
CDR3 DNA: TGCAGCGTTGAATTAGTGGATGAAGCTTTCTTT
CDR3 protein: CSVELVDEAFF

V gene: TRBV20-1
J gene: TRBJ2-7
D gene: .
clone size: many
CDR3 DNA: TGCAGTGCTAGGCAGGTGATGGGGTCCTACGAGCAGTACTTC
CDR3 protein: CSARQVMGSYEQYF

V gene: TRBV28
J gene: TRBJ2-3
D gene: TRBD1
clone size: many
CDR3 DNA: TGTGCCAGCACTGGACAGGGGGCCGGCACAGATACGCAGTATTTT
CDR3 protein: CASTGQGAGTDTQYF

V gene: TRBV7-9
J gene: TRBJ1-1
D gene: .
clone size: many
CDR3 DNA: TGTGCCAGCAGCTCTAACACGAACACTGAAGCTTTCTTT
CDR3 protein: CASSSNTNTEAFF